This TCR beta chain was captured by sequencing in a study of cytomegalovirus exposure and HLA in healthy donors. Notes on the study in general: The HLA-A and HLA-B alleles of most subjects were reportedly predicted accurately from TCR beta sequences. Differences between HLA loci emerged in a later analysis of TCR association rates, with DRB1 most and HLA-C fewest.

Germline-derived CDR1 and CDR2 are SQVTM and ANQGSEA. This CDR3 contains 15 residues. Unmatched junction bases numbered 8, after V lost 6 bases and J lost 5 bases. Worth noting for this clone: The antigen is undetermined.

PCR was performed using 60 Vbeta and 13 Jbeta primers. Assay: immunoSEQ multiplex PCR; the TCRdb copy retains only in-frame clones and omits some. The data contain under 45,000 clones, about 72% of them singletons. The receptor was derived from a man younger than 45 in good health and CMV-seronegative. This sequence joins TRBV29-1 and TRBJ2-1, with 12 nucleotides matching TRBD2. What was sequenced was PBMCs. As DNA, the CDR3 is TGCAGCGTCAAGGGGGGACTAGCGGGTGACAATGAGCAGTTCTTC. Its protein product is CSVKGGLAGDNEQFF.